These 25 T cell receptor beta chains were sequenced from one sample in a study of T cell repertoires in cytomegalovirus infection (dated 2019 in TCRdb). TCRdb names Illumina HiSeq 1500 as the instrument used. TCRdb reran the public reads through fastp at Q25 and MiXCR, keeping productive beta chains. Rows with one shared CDR3 protein collapse into an entry with the most common genes and DNA. Within this sample are 500,000 to 600,000 distinct CDR3 sequences, with 15% to 20% of them counted one time only. The top ten constitute roughly a quarter of the sample. The specimen was CD8+ T cells from PBMCs. Receptors were obtained from a human donor in good health (CMV status not recorded). Some clones in this sample may be carry-over from other donors' samples.

This clonotype was seen repeatedly, ten times or more. The V gene is TRBV4-2, the J gene TRBJ2-3; 7 bases are a match to TRBD2. CDR3 size: 19 residues. The germline V gene has CDR1 LGHNA and CDR2 YNFKEQ. The V and J ends lost 0 bases and 2 bases, in that order; junction bases with no gene match: 14. CDR3 nucleotides: TGTGCCAGCAGCCAAGATAGTGGGCTAGCGGACCCATTCACAGATACGCAGTATTTT. This gives the protein CASSQDSGLADPFTDTQYF.

Note on this clonotype: The CDR3 ends on some other residue instead of the conserved phenylalanine or tryptophan, so this is likely a read error. CDR3 protein: CAGKDASYEQYL. DNA for the CDR3: TGTGCCGGGAAGGACGCCTCCTACGAGCAGTACTTA. The V gene is TRBV11-2, the J gene TRBJ2-7; D call uncertain. Germline V gives CDR1 SGHAT, CDR2 FQNNGV. The V gene lost 11 bases and the J gene lost 0 bases, with 11 bases spanning the gap. The CDR3 contains 12 residues.

This clonotype has ten or more counts. The genes are TRBV12-5 and TRBJ2-7; 7 bases are shared with TRBD1. V lost 0 bases and J lost 3; bases outside the gene matches: 11. Germline V gives CDR1 LGHNT, CDR2 FRNRAP. The CDR3 sequence is 17 residues long. In nucleotides, the CDR3 is TGTGCTAGTGGTTTGGTAATTTTTATGGGACAGAGCTACGAGCAGTACTTC. This encodes CASGLVIFMGQSYEQYF. The full variable domain, in which reference TRBV12-5 and TRBJ2-7 provide the parts outside the CDR3, is DARVTQTPRHKVTEMGQEVTMRCQPILGHNTVFWYRQTMMQGLELLAYFRNRAPLDDSGMPKDRFSAEMPDATLATLKIQPSEPRDSAVYFCASGLVIFMGQSYEQYFGPGTRLTVT.

This chain uses TRBV20-1 with TRBJ2-1; TRBD1 or TRBD2 may be the D gene (5 bases each). CDR1 is DFQATT, CDR2 SNEGSKA, per germline (reference sequence). This CDR3 is built from 12 residues. With 7 bases removed from V and 15 bases from J, the gap between germline ends came to 22 bases. CDR3 bases: TGCAGTGTCCCGGGACGGAACAATGAGGGGTTCTTC. It encodes CSVPGRNNEGFF.

This clonotype showed up many times. The chain combines TRBV7-9 with TRBJ1-2; the D gene is possibly TRBD1 (6 bases). V shed 8 bases and J shed 8 bases, with 15 bases lying between them. Germline V gene lookup returns CDR1 SEHNR and CDR2 FQNEAQ (reference sequence). This CDR3 is 12 amino acids long. The CDR3 reads CASSEGGRGYTF. DNA of the CDR3: TGTGCCAGCTCCGAGGGGGGTCGGGGCTACACCTTC.

The chain is built from TRBV5-1 and TRBJ2-1; D unresolved. Germline V gene sequence: CDR1 SGHRS, CDR2 YFSETQ. V lost 6 bases, J lost 2 bases, and 12 bases lay in between. This CDR3 has 14 amino acids. As DNA, the CDR3 is TGCGCCAGCACCGGAGTCTCTGCCTACAATGAGCAGTTCTTC. This gives the protein CASTGVSAYNEQFF.

This clonotype was found a few times. The genes are TRBV13 and TRBJ2-5, with D perhaps given as TRBD1 or TRBD2 (5 bases each). Germline V CDR1 and CDR2: PRHDT, FYEKMQ (reference sequence). Between the trimmed V and J ends, which lost 3 bases and 4 bases, there was a span of 12 bases. This CDR3 comprises 14 residues. For the CDR3, the DNA is TGTGCCAGCAGCTTTGGGGGTACCTCAGAGACCCAGTACTTC. Residues: CASSFGGTSETQYF.

This clonotype was seen many times. The chain has TRBV6-1 and TRBJ2-1, with 8 bases fitting TRBD2. CDR1 and CDR2 from the germline V gene are MNHNS and SASEGT. CDR3 size: 16 residues. V lost 1 base and J lost 3; bases outside the gene matches: 5. The CDR3 bases are TGTGCCAGCAGTGAAGAAGCTAGCGGGTTCTACAATGAGCAGTTCTTC. It codes for CASSEEASGFYNEQFF.

The chain couples TRBV30 to TRBJ2-1; tentative D call: TRBD2 (6 bases). V was shortened by 3 bases and J by 4 bases, with 16 bases between the two germline ends. The CDR3 is 15 amino acids. From germline, CDR1 is GTSNPN and CDR2 SVGIG (reference sequence). CDR3 in DNA: TGTGCCTGGAGGCCCATGGGGGGAGCTTACAATGAGCAGTTCTTC. Protein product: CAWRPMGGAYNEQFF.

In its sample, this clonotype was seen a few times. The CDR3 DNA is TGTGCCAGCAGTTTATATAGGGGGTCGACCTACAATGAGCAGTTCTTC. Protein product: CASSLYRGSTYNEQFF. V is TRBV28 and J is TRBJ2-1; tentative D call: TRBD1 (6 bases). The V gene's germline CDR1 is MDHEN and CDR2 SYDVKM. With 1 base removed from V and 2 bases from J, the gap between germline ends came to 12 bases. CDR3 length: 16 residues.

This clonotype was counted a few times. The chain uses TRBV12-3 or TRBV12-4 and TRBJ1-1; 7 nucleotides line up with TRBD1. J lost 0 bases, V lost 5 bases, and 15 bases had no gene match. This CDR3 comprises 18 residues. The CDR3 DNA reads as TGTGCCAGCAGTATGACCGGGACAGCTTATGTGATGAACACTGAAGCTTTCTTT. Translating it yields CASSMTGTAYVMNTEAFF.

The sample holds a few counts of this clonotype. The V call is TRBV7-9, the J call TRBJ2-1; TRBD1 matches 7 bases. The germline CDR1 and CDR2 sequences are SEHNR and FQNEAQ (reference sequence). V gave up 6 bases and J gave up 8 bases; unmatched junction bases: 7. The CDR3 consists of 13 residues. Here the CDR3 reads CASRTTQGYEQFF. The CDR3 bases are TGTGCCAGCAGAACAACACAGGGGTATGAGCAGTTCTTC.

This clonotype occurred a few times. The V gene is TRBV7-9, the J gene TRBJ1-1; perhaps TRBD1 as D (5 bases). This CDR3 spans 12 amino acids. V was pared by 1 base and J by 11 bases, with 11 bases between. The germline V gene encodes CDR1 SEHNR and CDR2 FQNEAQ (reference sequence). The CDR3 loop is CASSLGEEGAFF. The DNA for the CDR3 is TGTGCCAGCAGCTTAGGGGAGGAGGGGGCTTTCTTT.

This clonotype occurred a few times. V and J are TRBV27 and TRBJ2-2; D unclear. CDR1 is MNHEY and CDR2 is SMNVEV in the germline V gene (reference sequence). CDR3 length: 13 amino acids. Trimming took off 10 bases at V and 2 bases at J, with 11 bases between the two ends. Written as DNA, the CDR3 is TGTGCCACCACACCTCGAAACACCGGGGAGCTGTTTTTT. It encodes CATTPRNTGELFF.

As to this clonotype: This may arise from a read error, as a much more abundant clone is one base away. The chain links TRBV4-2 to TRBJ2-1; TRBD2 agrees at 7 bases. The CDR3 runs to 17 residues. Trimming removed 1 base from V and 6 bases from J; junction bases left unmatched: 12. Looked up from germline, CDR1 is LGHNA and CDR2 is YNFKEQ. The CDR3 DNA reads TGTGCCAGCAGCCAAGTCTGGGGACTTACTAGCGTCAATGAGCAGTTCTTC. Its protein product is CASSQVWGLTSVNEQFF.

The table lists this clonotype with a few counts. The rearrangement links TRBV28 to TRBJ1-1; 7 bases are shared with TRBD1. This CDR3 region has 16 residues. The germline CDR1 and CDR2 sequences are MDHEN and SYDVKM. V shed 3 bases, J shed 0 bases, and the junction held 7 bases outside the gene matches. For the CDR3, the DNA is TGTGCCAGCAGTTTCAGGGACAGAACTATGAACACTGAAGCTTTCTTT. Translating it yields CASSFRDRTMNTEAFF.

This clonotype was counted many times. The gene calls are TRBV11-2 and TRBJ2-7; no firm D call. V was cut by 0 bases and J by 6 bases, with 12 bases left in between. From germline, CDR1 is SGHAT and CDR2 FQNNGV. This CDR3 is 14 amino acids long. This chain's CDR3 is CASSLDSDLREQYF. The CDR3 DNA reads TGTGCCAGCAGCTTAGATTCGGACCTCCGCGAGCAGTACTTC. Full variable domain (remainder filled in from reference TRBV11-2 and TRBJ2-7): EAGVAQSPRYKIIEKRQSVAFWCNPISGHATLYWYQQILGQGPKLLIQFQNNGVVDDSQLPKDRFSAERLKGVDSTLKIQPAKLEDSAVYLCASSLDSDLREQYFGPGTRLTVT.

This chain uses TRBV11-2 with TRBJ2-3, with 10 nucleotides matching TRBD2. V was clipped by 0 bases and J by 1 base; unmatched bases: 7. This CDR3 is 18 amino acids long. Germline V lookup: CDR1 SGHAT, CDR2 FQNNGV. The CDR3 DNA is TGTGCCAGCAGCTTAGATCCACTAGGACTAGCGGGCACAGATACGCAGTATTTT. It is translated as CASSLDPLGLAGTDTQYF.

This clonotype was found a few times. This chain connects TRBV12-5 to TRBJ1-5; tentatively, D is TRBD1 (6 bases). CDR1 and CDR2 from the germline V gene are LGHNT and FRNRAP. V was cut by 3 bases and J by 7 bases, with 13 bases left in between. The length of the CDR3 is 14 residues. The CDR3 here is CASGLGGAGQPQHF. CDR3 sequence (DNA): TGTGCTAGTGGTTTAGGGGGGGCCGGACAGCCCCAGCATTTT.

This clonotype turned up a few times. The CDR3, as DNA: TGTGCCAGTAGTATTAGGGACAGGGATCCCTATAATAATTCACCCCTCCACTTT. Translating gives CASSIRDRDPYNNSPLHF. The chain carries TRBV19 and TRBJ1-6, with TRBD1 matching over 9 bases. Germline V gives CDR1 LNHDA, CDR2 SQIVND (reference sequence). CDR3 length: 18 amino acids. J was trimmed by 5 bases and V by 3 bases; bases with no gene match: 11.

This clonotype was recorded many times. The chain links TRBV9 to TRBJ2-7; 7 positions match TRBD1. This CDR3 spans 14 amino acids. Germline assignment: CDR1 SGDLS and CDR2 YYNGEE. Losses at the gene ends were 3 bases for V and 1 base for J; bases not matched to a gene: 4. The CDR3 here is CASSERTGSYEQYF. The CDR3 coding sequence is TGTGCCAGCAGCGAACGGACAGGTTCCTACGAGCAGTACTTC.

This clonotype was counted only a few times. This sequence joins TRBV27 and TRBJ2-7, with 8 bases fitting TRBD2. The CDR3 sequence is 13 residues long. Germline V CDR1 and CDR2: MNHEY, SMNVEV (reference sequence). V dropped 0 bases and J dropped 11; count of bases not matched to a gene: 6. As DNA, the CDR3 is TGTGCCAGCAGTTTATCGGTTAGCGGGAAGGAGTACTTC. Its translation is CASSLSVSGKEYF.

In its sample, this clonotype was seen many times. The chain links TRBV11-3 to TRBJ2-1; D gene unclear. Between the trimmed V and J ends, which lost 1 base and 1 base, there was a span of 8 bases. Germline-derived CDR1 and CDR2 are SGHNT and YENEEA. The CDR3 totals 15 residues. Written as DNA, the CDR3 is TGTGCCAGCAGCTTAGCTGGGCGGTCCTACAATGAGCAGTTCTTC. Protein product: CASSLAGRSYNEQFF.

In this sample, this clonotype turned up a few times. CDR3 loop: CASSLERFGGNQPQHF. In DNA form, the CDR3 reads TGTGCCAGCAGTTTAGAGCGGTTCGGCGGCAATCAGCCCCAGCATTTT. The chain links TRBV12-3 or TRBV12-4 to TRBJ1-5, with no clear D. V dropped 1 base and J dropped 2 bases, with 12 bases sitting between them. The CDR3 loop spans 16 amino acids.

This chain connects TRBV20-1 to TRBJ2-2; perhaps TRBD1 as D (6 bases). In germline, CDR1 is DFQATT, CDR2 SNEGSKA (reference sequence). The CDR3 sequence is 14 residues long. V lost 3 bases and J 3 bases, leaving 11 bases between the germline ends. Here the CDR3 DNA reads TGCAGTGCTAGTGGCCAGGGGCACACCGGGGAGCTGTTTTTT. Translated, it gives CSASGQGHTGELFF.